This T cell receptor (beta chain) was sequenced during a study of T cells after yellow fever vaccination. As regards this clonotype: Its specificity is not known.

Trimming removed 4 bases from V and 5 bases from J; junction bases left unmatched: 14. CDR3 length: 16 residues. The germline V gene encodes CDR1 SGDLS and CDR2 YYNGEE. Notes on the study in general: Most clones from primary vaccination resurfaced after the booster (about 95% CD4, around 89% CD8).

Template switching by 5'RACE produced TCR cDNA, adding a universal primer site and UMIs. MiXCR, applied by TCRdb to the 5' RACE reads, yields one record per CDR3 protein. This table holds about 630,000 distinct CDR3 sequences, 9% to 15% found once. The specimen comprised PBMCs, sampled on the day of the yellow fever booster vaccination. This rearrangement joins TRBV9 to TRBJ2-7; 8 nucleotides line up with TRBD1. The sequence came from a man aged 25-45 years who received the YFV17D yellow fever vaccine. CDR3 in DNA: TGTGCCAGCAGCACAAGGACAGGGCGGATCGTCAACGAGCAGTACTTC. The encoded protein is CASSTRTGRIVNEQYF.